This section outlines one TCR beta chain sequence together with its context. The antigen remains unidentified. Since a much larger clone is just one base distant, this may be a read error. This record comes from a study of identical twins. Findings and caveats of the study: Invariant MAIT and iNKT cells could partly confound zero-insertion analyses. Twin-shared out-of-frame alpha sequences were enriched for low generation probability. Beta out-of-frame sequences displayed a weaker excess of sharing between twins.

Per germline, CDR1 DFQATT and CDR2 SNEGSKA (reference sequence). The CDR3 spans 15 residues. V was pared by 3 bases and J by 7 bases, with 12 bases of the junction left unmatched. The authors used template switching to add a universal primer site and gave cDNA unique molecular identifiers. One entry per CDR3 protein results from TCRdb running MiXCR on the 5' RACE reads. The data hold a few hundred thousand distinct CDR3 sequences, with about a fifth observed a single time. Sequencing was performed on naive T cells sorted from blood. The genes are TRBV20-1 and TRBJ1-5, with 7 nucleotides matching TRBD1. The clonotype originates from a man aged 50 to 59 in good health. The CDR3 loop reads CSASDRERGRQPQHF. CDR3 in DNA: TGCAGTGCTAGCGATAGGGAAAGGGGGCGCCAGCCCCAGCATTTT.